The 18 T cell receptor beta chains listed next were all sequenced from one sample in a study of blood T cells in healthy people across ages. Using a J-beta primer mix together with a sample-barcoded 5' primer, a second PCR was run for about 6 to 12 cycles. TCRdb analysed the 5' RACE reads with MiXCR anew, one entry per CDR3 protein. The table has hundreds of thousands of distinct CDR3 sequences, 56% seen once. Source material: blood. These receptors came from a man aged 35 to 55 in good health.

The CDR3 DNA reads as TGTGCCAGCAGCCGCGACTGGGTGGAGGTTAGCACAGATACGCAGTATTTT. Translation gives CASSRDWVEVSTDTQYF. The V and J genes are TRBV27 and TRBJ2-3; TRBD2 might be the D (5 bases). Germline V lookup: CDR1 MNHEY, CDR2 SMNVEV (reference sequence). The CDR3 covers 17 residues. The ends were cut back, 6 bases at V and 0 bases at J, with 19 bases in the middle.

This sequence joins TRBV13 and TRBJ1-2; TRBD1 is a possible D gene (5 bases). V lost 3 bases to trimming and J lost 6 bases, with 11 bases between them. This CDR3 is 13 amino acids long. The germline CDR1 and CDR2 sequences are PRHDT and FYEKMQ (reference sequence). CDR3 sequence: CASSFPGPNGYTF. CDR3 in DNA: TGTGCCAGCAGCTTCCCAGGGCCCAATGGCTACACCTTC.

CDR3 loop: CASSPTKTGKAYNEQFF. The CDR3 nucleotides read TGTGCCAGCAGTCCAACAAAAACAGGGAAAGCCTACAATGAGCAGTTCTTC. This chain connects TRBV28 to TRBJ2-1, with D perhaps TRBD1 (6 bases). This CDR3 has 17 residues. Looked up from germline, CDR1 is MDHEN and CDR2 is SYDVKM. V shed 5 bases and J shed 2 bases, with 19 bases lying between them.

The CDR3 spells CSARVPSSLAGSYEQYF. In DNA form, the CDR3 reads TGCAGTGCTAGAGTCCCCTCCTCACTAGCGGGGTCCTACGAGCAGTACTTC. The chain combines TRBV20-1 with TRBJ2-7, with 10 bases aligning to TRBD2. V lost 1 base to trimming and J lost 1 base; unmatched junction nucleotides: 10. Germline V CDR1 and CDR2: DFQATT, SNEGSKA (reference sequence). The CDR3 loop spans 17 amino acids.

This clonotype has a handful of counts. This chain connects TRBV7-9 to TRBJ2-7, with TRBD1 matching 10 bases. Unmatched junction bases numbered 8, after V lost 5 bases and J lost 1 base. Germline V gives CDR1 SEHNR, CDR2 FQNEAQ (reference sequence). This CDR3 region has 16 residues. The CDR3, as DNA: TGTGCCAGCAGCCCGCGGGACAGGGGACTATCCTACGAGCAGTACTTC. Amino acid sequence: CASSPRDRGLSYEQYF.

The rearrangement uses TRBV6-6 and TRBJ2-4; D is undetermined. The J call may be in error: the DNA end matches TRBJ2-7 better. Per the germline V gene, CDR1 is MNHNY and CDR2 is SVGAGI (reference sequence). This CDR3 comprises 12 residues. CDR3 coding DNA: TGTGCCAGCAGTTACCCTAATGGCGAGCAGTACTTC. It is translated as CASSYPNGEQYF.

This rearrangement joins TRBV14 to TRBJ2-6, with D possibly TRBD1 on 6 matching bases. Germline CDR1 SGHDN, CDR2 FVKESK. With 4 bases removed from V and 0 bases from J, the gap between germline ends came to 13 bases. The CDR3 totals 17 residues. CDR3 coding DNA: TGTGCCAGCAGCCCGGGAACAGGGTTCTCTGGGGCCAACGTCCTGACTTTC. Its translation: CASSPGTGFSGANVLTF.

This clonotype was counted only a few times. The chain joins TRBV29-1 to TRBJ2-7; 8 positions agree with TRBD1. The germline V gene encodes CDR1 SQVTM and CDR2 ANQGSEA. The CDR3 loop spans 14 amino acids. Trimming at V came to 5 bases and at J to 2 bases, leaving 8 bases not matched to a gene. DNA of the CDR3: TGCAGCGTTTGGGACGACAGGGGCGCCTACGAGCAGTACTTC. Translation: CSVWDDRGAYEQYF.

The J gene is TRBJ2-3, the V gene TRBV5-1; TRBD1 or TRBD2 may be the D gene (6 bases each). Germline V CDR1 and CDR2: SGHRS, YFSETQ. The CDR3 length is 15 residues. Trimming stripped 3 bases from V and 7 bases from J, with 18 bases between. CDR3 protein: CASSSPGKGGHTQYF. CDR3 coding DNA: TGCGCCAGCAGCTCTCCGGGAAAGGGGGGCCATACGCAGTATTTT. Complete variable domain (other parts from reference TRBV5-1 and TRBJ2-3): KAGVTQTPRYLIKTRGQQVTLSCSPISGHRSVSWYQQTPGQGLQFLFEYFSETQRNKGNFPGRFSGRQFSNSRSEMNVSTLELGDSALYLCASSSPGKGGHTQYFGPGTRLTVL.

The chain joins TRBV7-2 to TRBJ2-1; 8 nucleotides agree with TRBD2. Germline CDR1 SGHTA, CDR2 FQGNSA. This CDR3 is 14 amino acids long. V shed 3 bases and J 13 bases; nucleotides not matched to a gene: 11. CDR3 amino acids: CASSFPGLERGQFF. CDR3 nucleotides: TGTGCCAGCAGCTTTCCGGGACTAGAGCGGGGACAGTTCTTC.

The chain recombines TRBV5-1 with TRBJ2-3; D ambiguous. Trimming shortened V by 3 bases and J by 6 bases, and 11 bases separated the two germline ends. Germline CDR1 and CDR2: SGHRS and YFSETQ. The CDR3 covers 13 residues. In DNA form, the CDR3 reads TGCGCCAGCAGCTCGGCACCGGCGGATACGCAGTATTTT. It specifies CASSSAPADTQYF.

This chain uses TRBV6-2 or TRBV6-3 with TRBJ2-1, with 9 positions matching TRBD1. The DNA matches TRBJ2-7 better at its end, which makes the J call doubtful. The germline V gene has CDR1 MNHEY and CDR2 SVGEGT. The CDR3 has 17 amino acids. Here the CDR3 DNA reads TGTGCCAGCAGGACCGGACAGGGGACGGGCTCCTACAATGAGCAGTACTTC. Protein sequence: CASRTGQGTGSYNEQYF.

The CDR3 is CASSFAAGSPNEQFF. The CDR3 region has the DNA TGTGCCAGCAGCTTTGCGGCGGGGTCACCCAATGAGCAGTTCTTC. The V and J genes are TRBV7-3 and TRBJ2-1, with a tentative D call TRBD2 (6 bases). V gave up 3 bases and J gave up 6 bases, with 15 bases separating them. CDR3 size: 15 residues. Germline lookup yields CDR1 SGHTA and CDR2 FQGTGA.

This clonotype has a handful of counts. The genes are TRBV29-1 and TRBJ1-1; no reliable D call. Germline CDR1 SQVTM, CDR2 ANQGSEA. The CDR3 loop spans 12 amino acids. Trimming left V 4 bases short and J 6 bases short, with 12 bases between. For the CDR3, the DNA is TGCAGCGTTGCGAGGATTGTATCTGAAGCTTTCTTT. Translation gives CSVARIVSEAFF.

This sequence joins TRBV6-6 and TRBJ1-1; D may be TRBD1 (5 bases). The V gene's germline CDR1 is MNHNY and CDR2 SVGAGI (reference sequence). There are 12 residues in the CDR3. V was pared by 8 bases and J by 8 bases, with 15 bases between. The CDR3 loop is CASRPGAAEAFF. The CDR3, as DNA: TGTGCCAGCCGACCCGGGGCAGCGGAAGCTTTCTTT.

With respect to this clonotype: The junction does not match germline at one end; this may be a read error. V and J are TRBV13 and TRBJ2-5; 8 bases match TRBD2. The J call may not be correct, given that the DNA end is closer to TRBJ2-7. Germline V gene sequence: CDR1 PRHDT, CDR2 FYEKMQ (reference sequence). The CDR3 length is 14 residues. The CDR3 region is CTSSPRGLAGEQYF. The DNA for the CDR3 is TGTACCAGCAGCCCCCGCGGACTAGCTGGCGAGCAGTACTTC.

Only a few counts were recorded for this clonotype. The chain links TRBV7-2 to TRBJ2-3; perhaps TRBD2 as D (6 bases). In germline, CDR1 is SGHTA, CDR2 FQGNSA. CDR3 size: 15 residues. The V and J ends lost 3 bases and 2 bases respectively, with 12 bases between them. CDR3 in amino acids: CASSFGAGTTDTQYF. The CDR3 bases are TGTGCCAGCAGCTTTGGGGCGGGAACCACAGATACGCAGTATTTT.

V is TRBV27 and J is TRBJ2-3; D may correspond to TRBD1 or TRBD2 (5 bases each). This CDR3 region has 18 residues. Germline V gene sequence: CDR1 MNHEY, CDR2 SMNVEV (reference sequence). With 6 bases removed from V and 3 bases from J, the gap between germline ends came to 25 bases. CDR3 in amino acids: CASRIRDVLLVGTDTQYF. CDR3 nucleotides: TGTGCCAGCAGAATCCGGGACGTACTGTTAGTGGGGACAGATACGCAGTATTTT.